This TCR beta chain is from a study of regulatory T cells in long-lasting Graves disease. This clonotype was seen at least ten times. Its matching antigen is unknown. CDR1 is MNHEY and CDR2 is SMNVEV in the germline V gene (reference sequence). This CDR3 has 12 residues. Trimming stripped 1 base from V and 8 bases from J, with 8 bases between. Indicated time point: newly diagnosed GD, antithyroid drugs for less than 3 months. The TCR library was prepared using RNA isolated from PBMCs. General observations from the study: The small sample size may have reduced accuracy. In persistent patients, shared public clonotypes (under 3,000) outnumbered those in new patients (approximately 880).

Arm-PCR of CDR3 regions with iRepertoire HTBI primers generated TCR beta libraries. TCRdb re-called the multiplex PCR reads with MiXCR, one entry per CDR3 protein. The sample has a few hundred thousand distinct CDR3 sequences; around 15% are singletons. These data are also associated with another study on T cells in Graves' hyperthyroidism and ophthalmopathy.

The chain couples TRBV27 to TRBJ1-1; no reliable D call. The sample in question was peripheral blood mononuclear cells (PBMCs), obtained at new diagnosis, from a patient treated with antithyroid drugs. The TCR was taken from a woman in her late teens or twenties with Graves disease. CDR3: CASSLLGREAFF. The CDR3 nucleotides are TGTGCCAGCAGTTTATTAGGCAGGGAAGCTTTCTTT.